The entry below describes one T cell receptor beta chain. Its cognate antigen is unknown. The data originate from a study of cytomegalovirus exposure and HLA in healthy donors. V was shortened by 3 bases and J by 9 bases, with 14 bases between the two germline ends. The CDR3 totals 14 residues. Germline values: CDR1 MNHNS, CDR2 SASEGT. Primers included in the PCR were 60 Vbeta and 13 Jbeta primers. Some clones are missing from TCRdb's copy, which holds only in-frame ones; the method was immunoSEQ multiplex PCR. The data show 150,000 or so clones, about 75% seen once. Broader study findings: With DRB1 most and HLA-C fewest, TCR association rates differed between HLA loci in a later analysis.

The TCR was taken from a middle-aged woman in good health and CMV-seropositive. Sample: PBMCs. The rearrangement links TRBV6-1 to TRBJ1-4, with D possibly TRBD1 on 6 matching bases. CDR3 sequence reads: CASSDQGINQKLFF. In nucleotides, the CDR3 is TGTGCCAGCAGTGATCAGGGGATAAATCAAAAACTGTTTTTT.